This T cell receptor beta chain is from a study of blood T cells in healthy people across ages. Overall study findings and caveats: Older individuals had lower TCR beta diversity per million T cells (the decline was roughly linear). The authors considered diversity estimates from one million T cells to be underestimates.

Each individual donor underwent a draw of around 9.8 milliliters of peripheral blood. As regards this clonotype: Its matching antigen is unknown.

A J-beta primer mix and a sample-barcoded 5' primer were used in a second PCR of roughly 6 to 12 cycles. MiXCR was run by TCRdb on the 5' RACE reads, yielding one entry per CDR3 protein. The sample consists of more than 700,000 distinct CDR3 sequences, 35% to 50% of them appearing once. This TCR was sampled from a man older than 75 in good health. Sequenced input: blood.

CDR3 bases: TGTGCCAGCAGCCAGTCACCTCTTAGCACTGAAGCTTTCTTT. Protein: CASSQSPLSTEAFF. The genes are TRBV7-9 and TRBJ1-1; unclear D gene. Germline CDR1 SEHNR, CDR2 FQNEAQ (reference sequence). The CDR3 is 14 residues long. V gave up 5 bases and J gave up 4 bases, with 14 bases separating them. Based on the CDR3 plus reference TRBV7-9 and TRBJ1-1, the full variable domain is DTGVSQNPRHKITKRGQNVTFRCDPISEHNRLYWYRQTLGQGPEFLTYFQNEAQLEKSRLLSDRFSAERPKGSFSTLEIQRTEQGDSAMYLCASSQSPLSTEAFFGQGTRLTVV.